Sequencing of this T cell receptor (beta chain) was carried out in a study of OX40 agonist ivuxolimab in advanced cancers. The method was immunoSEQ multiplex PCR; TCRdb's version includes in-frame clones alone and lacks a portion of them. The sample lists about 14,000 clones; roughly 87% were seen once. Germline CDR1 reads SGDLS; CDR2 reads YYNGEE. This CDR3 is built from 15 residues. The germline V and J ends were trimmed by 0 bases and 0 bases, with 10 bases remaining between them. This chain uses TRBV9 with TRBJ2-7, with a weak D call TRBD1 (5 bases). This receptor was obtained from an adult with an advanced solid tumor such as melanoma, head and neck, liver or kidney cancer. This material consisted of CD4+ or CD8+ T cells sorted from blood, taken in a trial of the OX40 agonist ivuxolimab. CDR3 DNA sequence: TGTGCCAGCAGCGTAGCTTCACAGGCCTCCTACGAGCAGTACTTC. This gives the protein CASSVASQASYEQYF. Full variable domain (missing parts from reference TRBV9 and TRBJ2-7): DSGVTQTPKHLITATGQRVTLRCSPRSGDLSVYWYQQSLDQGLQFLIQYYNGEERAKGNILERFSAQQFPDLHSELNLSSLELGDSALYFCASSVASQASYEQYFGPGTRLTVT.